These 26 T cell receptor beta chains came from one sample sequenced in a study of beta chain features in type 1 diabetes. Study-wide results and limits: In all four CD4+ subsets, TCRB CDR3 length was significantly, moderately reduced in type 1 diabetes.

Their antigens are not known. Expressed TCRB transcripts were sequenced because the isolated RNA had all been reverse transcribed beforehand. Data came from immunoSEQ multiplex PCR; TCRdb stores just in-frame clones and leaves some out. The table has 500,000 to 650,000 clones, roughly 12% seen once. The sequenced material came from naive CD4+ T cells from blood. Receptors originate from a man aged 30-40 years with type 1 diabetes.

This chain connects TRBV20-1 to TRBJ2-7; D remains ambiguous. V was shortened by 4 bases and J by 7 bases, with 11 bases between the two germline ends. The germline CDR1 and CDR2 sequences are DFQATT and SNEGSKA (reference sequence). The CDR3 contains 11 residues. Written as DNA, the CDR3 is TGCAGTGCTAAACACCCCCCTGAGCAGTACTTC. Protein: CSAKHPPEQYF.

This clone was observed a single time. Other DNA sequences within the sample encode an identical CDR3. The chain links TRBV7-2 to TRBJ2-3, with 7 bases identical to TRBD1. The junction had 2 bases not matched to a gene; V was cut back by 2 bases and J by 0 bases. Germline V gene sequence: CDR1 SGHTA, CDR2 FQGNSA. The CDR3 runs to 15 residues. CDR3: CASSLRGPSTDTQYF. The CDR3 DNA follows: TGTGCCAGCAGCTTAAGGGGGCCCAGCACAGATACGCAGTATTTT.

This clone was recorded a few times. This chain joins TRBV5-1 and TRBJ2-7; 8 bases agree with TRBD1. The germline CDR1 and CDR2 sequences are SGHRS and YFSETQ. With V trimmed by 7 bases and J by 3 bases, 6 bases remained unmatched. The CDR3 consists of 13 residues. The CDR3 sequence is CASGDRPNYEQYF. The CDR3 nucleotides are TGCGCCAGCGGGGACAGGCCCAACTACGAGCAGTACTTC.

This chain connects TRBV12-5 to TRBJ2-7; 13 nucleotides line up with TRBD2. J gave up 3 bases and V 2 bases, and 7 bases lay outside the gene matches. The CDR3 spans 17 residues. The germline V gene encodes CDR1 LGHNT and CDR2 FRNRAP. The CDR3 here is CASGLPRTSGGYYEQYF. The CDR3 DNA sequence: TGTGCTAGTGGTTTGCCCCGGACTAGCGGGGGCTACTACGAGCAGTACTTC.

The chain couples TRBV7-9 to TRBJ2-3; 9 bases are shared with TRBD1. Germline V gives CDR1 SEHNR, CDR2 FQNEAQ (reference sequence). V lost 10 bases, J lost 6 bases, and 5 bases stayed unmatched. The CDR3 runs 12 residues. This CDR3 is CANGQGKDTQYF. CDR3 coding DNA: TGTGCCAACGGACAGGGGAAGGATACGCAGTATTTT.

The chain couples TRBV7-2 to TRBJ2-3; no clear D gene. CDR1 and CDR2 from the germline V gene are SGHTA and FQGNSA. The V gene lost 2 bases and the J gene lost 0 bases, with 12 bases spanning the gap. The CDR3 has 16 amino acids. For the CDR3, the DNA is TGTGCCAGCAGCTTATTGACCGTACCGAGCACAGATACGCAGTATTTT. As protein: CASSLLTVPSTDTQYF.

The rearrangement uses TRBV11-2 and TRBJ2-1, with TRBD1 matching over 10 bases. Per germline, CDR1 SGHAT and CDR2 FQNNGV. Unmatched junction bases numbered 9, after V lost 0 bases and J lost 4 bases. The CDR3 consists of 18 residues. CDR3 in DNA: TGTGCCAGCAGCTTAGAGGGACAGGGGAACTTATTGTACAATGAGCAGTTCTTC. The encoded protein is CASSLEGQGNLLYNEQFF.

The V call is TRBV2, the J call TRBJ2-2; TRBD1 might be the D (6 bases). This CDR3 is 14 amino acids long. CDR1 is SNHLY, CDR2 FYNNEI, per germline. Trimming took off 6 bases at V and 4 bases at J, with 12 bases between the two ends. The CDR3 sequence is CASSGTGTTGELFF. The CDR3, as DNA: TGTGCCAGCAGCGGTACAGGGACCACCGGGGAGCTGTTTTTT.

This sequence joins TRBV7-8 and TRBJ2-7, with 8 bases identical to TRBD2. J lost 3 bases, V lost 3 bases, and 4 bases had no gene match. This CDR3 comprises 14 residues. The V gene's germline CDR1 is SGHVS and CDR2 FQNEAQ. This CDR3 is CASSFQRGSYEQYF. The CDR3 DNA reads TGTGCCAGCAGCTTCCAGCGGGGGAGCTACGAGCAGTACTTC.

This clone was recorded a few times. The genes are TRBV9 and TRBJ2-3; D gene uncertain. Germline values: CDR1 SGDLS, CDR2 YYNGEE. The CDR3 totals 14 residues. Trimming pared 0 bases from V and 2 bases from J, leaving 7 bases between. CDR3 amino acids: CASSVADPTDTQYF. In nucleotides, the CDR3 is TGTGCCAGCAGCGTAGCGGATCCCACAGATACGCAGTATTTT.

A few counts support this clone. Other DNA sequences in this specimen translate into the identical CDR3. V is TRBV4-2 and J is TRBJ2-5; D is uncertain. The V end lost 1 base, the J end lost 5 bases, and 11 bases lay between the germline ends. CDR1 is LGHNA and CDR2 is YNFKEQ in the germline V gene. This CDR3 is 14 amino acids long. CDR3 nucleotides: TGTGCCAGCAGCCAAGTAGGCGGTGGGGAGACCCAGTACTTC. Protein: CASSQVGGGETQYF.

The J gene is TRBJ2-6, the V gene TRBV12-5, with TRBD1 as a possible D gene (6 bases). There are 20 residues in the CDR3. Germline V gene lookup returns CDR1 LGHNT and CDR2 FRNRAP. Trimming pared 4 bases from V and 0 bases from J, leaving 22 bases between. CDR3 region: CASGYLGAGYILSGANVLTF. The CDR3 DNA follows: TGTGCTAGTGGTTACTTGGGGGCAGGCTACATCCTCTCTGGGGCCAACGTCCTGACTTTC.

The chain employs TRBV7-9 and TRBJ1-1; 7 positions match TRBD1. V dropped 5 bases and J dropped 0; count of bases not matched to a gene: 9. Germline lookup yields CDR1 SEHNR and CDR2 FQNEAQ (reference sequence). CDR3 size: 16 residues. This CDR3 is CASSREGQIMNTEAFF. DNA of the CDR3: TGTGCCAGCAGCCGGGAGGGACAGATCATGAACACTGAAGCTTTCTTT.

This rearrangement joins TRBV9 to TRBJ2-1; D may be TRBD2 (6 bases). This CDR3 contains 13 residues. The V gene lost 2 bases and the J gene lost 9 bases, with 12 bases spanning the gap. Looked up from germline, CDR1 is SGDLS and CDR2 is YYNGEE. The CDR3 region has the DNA TGTGCCAGCAGCGTTACAGTGGGGGGTGAGCAGTTCTTC. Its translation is CASSVTVGGEQFF. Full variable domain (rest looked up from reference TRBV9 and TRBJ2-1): DSGVTQTPKHLITATGQRVTLRCSPRSGDLSVYWYQQSLDQGLQFLIQYYNGEERAKGNILERFSAQQFPDLHSELNLSSLELGDSALYFCASSVTVGGEQFFGPGTRLTVL.

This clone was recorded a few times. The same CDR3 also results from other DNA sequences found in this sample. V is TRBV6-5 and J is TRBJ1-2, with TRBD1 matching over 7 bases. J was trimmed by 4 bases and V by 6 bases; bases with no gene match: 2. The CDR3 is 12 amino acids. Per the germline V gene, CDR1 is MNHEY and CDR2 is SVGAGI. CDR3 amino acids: CASSRQGYGYTF. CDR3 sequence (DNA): TGTGCCAGCAGCCGACAGGGCTATGGCTACACCTTC.

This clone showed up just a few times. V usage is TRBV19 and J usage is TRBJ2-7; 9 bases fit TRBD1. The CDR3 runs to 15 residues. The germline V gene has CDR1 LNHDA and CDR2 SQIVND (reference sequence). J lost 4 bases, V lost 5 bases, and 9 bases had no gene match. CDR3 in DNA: TGTGCCAGTAGTGTGCCGGGACAGGGTACTTACGAGCAGTACTTC. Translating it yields CASSVPGQGTYEQYF.

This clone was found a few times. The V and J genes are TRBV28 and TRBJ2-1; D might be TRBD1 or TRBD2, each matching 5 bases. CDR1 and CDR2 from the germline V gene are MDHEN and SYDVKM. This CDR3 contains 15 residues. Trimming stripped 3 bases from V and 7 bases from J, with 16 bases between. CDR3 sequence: CASSFERDLPNEQFF. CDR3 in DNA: TGTGCCAGCAGTTTCGAACGGGACCTACCAAATGAGCAGTTCTTC.

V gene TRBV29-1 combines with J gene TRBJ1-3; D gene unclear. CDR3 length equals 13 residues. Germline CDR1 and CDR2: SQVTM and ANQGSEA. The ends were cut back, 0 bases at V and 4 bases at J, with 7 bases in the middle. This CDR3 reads CSVEEARGNTIYF. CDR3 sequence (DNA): TGCAGCGTTGAAGAAGCCCGCGGAAACACCATATATTTT.

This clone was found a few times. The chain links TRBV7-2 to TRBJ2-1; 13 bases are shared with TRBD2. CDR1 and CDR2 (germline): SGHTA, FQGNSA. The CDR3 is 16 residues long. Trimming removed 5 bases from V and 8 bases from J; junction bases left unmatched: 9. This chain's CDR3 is CASSSSGLAGSYEQFF. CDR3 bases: TGTGCCAGCAGCAGCTCGGGACTAGCGGGGAGCTATGAGCAGTTCTTC.

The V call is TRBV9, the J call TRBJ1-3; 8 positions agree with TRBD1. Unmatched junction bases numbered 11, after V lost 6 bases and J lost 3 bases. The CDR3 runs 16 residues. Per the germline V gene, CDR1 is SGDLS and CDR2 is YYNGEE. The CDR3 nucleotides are TGTGCCAGCACCGCGGGGCAGGGGGCCTTTGGAAACACCATATATTTT. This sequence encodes CASTAGQGAFGNTIYF.

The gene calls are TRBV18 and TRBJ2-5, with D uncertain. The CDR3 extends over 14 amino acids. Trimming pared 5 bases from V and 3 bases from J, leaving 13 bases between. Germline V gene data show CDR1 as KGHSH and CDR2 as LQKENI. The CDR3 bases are TGTGCCAGCTCATTAACCGGAGCGAAAGAGACCCAGTACTTC. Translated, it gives CASSLTGAKETQYF.

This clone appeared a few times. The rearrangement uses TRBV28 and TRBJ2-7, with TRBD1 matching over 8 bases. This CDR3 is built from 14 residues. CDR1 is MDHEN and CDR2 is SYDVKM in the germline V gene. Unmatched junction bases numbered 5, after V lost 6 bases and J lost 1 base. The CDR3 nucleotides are TGTGCCAGCAGACCAGGGGGCACATCCTACGAGCAGTACTTC. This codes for CASRPGGTSYEQYF. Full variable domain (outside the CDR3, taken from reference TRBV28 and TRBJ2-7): DVKVTQSSRYLVKRTGEKVFLECVQDMDHENMFWYRQDPGLGLRLIYFSYDVKMKEKGDIPEGYSVSREKKERFSLILESASTNQTSMYLCASRPGGTSYEQYFGPGTRLTVT.

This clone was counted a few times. The CDR3 spells CASSPYTDGTDTQYF. The DNA for the CDR3 is TGTGCCAGCAGCCCCTACACGGATGGGACAGATACGCAGTATTTT. This chain connects TRBV7-2 to TRBJ2-3; D is undetermined. V was trimmed by 5 bases and J by 3 bases, leaving 15 bases between them. Germline CDR1 and CDR2: SGHTA and FQGNSA. There are 15 residues in the CDR3.

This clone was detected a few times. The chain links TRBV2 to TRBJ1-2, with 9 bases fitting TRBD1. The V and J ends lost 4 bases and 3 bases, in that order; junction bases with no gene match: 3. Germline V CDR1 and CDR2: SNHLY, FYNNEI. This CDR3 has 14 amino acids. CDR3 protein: CASSGGQGYYGYTF. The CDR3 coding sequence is TGTGCCAGCAGTGGGGGACAGGGATACTATGGCTACACCTTC.

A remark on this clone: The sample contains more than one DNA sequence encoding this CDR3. CDR3 nucleotides: TGTGCCATCAGTGAGGGGGATGAGCAGTTCTTC. Translation gives CAISEGDEQFF. This chain connects TRBV10-3 to TRBJ2-1; D gene ambiguous. V lost 2 bases and J lost 8, with 4 bases in between. This CDR3 comprises 11 residues. Per germline, CDR1 ENHRY and CDR2 SYGVKD.

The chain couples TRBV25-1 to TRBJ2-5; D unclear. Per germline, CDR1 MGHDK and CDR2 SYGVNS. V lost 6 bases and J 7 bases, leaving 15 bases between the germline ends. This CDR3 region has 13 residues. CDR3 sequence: CASSRSLAGTQYF. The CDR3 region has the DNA TGTGCCAGCAGCCGATCCCTGGCCGGGACCCAGTACTTC.